This entry lists 8 T cell receptor beta chains sequenced from one sample in a study of cytomegalovirus exposure and HLA in healthy donors. Amplification used 60 Vbeta primers and 13 Jbeta primers. Here immunoSEQ multiplex PCR was the method, and the copy in TCRdb shows in-frame clones only, minus some. The table shows approximately 210,000 clones, with roughly 83% occurring only once. What was sequenced was PBMCs. The receptors were gathered from a woman aged 45-59 years in good health and CMV-seronegative.

The chain has TRBV6-1 and TRBJ1-1; TRBD1 agrees at 9 bases. Germline V gene data show CDR1 as MNHNS and CDR2 as SASEGT. V dropped 7 bases and J dropped 3; count of bases not matched to a gene: 3. The CDR3 covers 13 residues. The CDR3 sequence is CASKRQGDTEAFF. In DNA form, the CDR3 reads TGTGCCAGCAAACGACAGGGGGACACTGAAGCTTTCTTT.

The V and J genes are TRBV28 and TRBJ1-5; 11 positions match TRBD1. V shed 5 bases and J 6 bases; nucleotides not matched to a gene: 15. Germline V gene lookup returns CDR1 MDHEN and CDR2 SYDVKM. CDR3 length equals 18 residues. The CDR3 DNA follows: TGTGCCAGCAGTATCCGGACAGGGGGCATGGCGGGGTTTCAGCCCCAGCATTTT. Protein: CASSIRTGGMAGFQPQHF. The full variable domain, its missing parts supplied by reference TRBV28 and TRBJ1-5, is DVKVTQSSRYLVKRTGEKVFLECVQDMDHENMFWYRQDPGLGLRLIYFSYDVKMKEKGDIPEGYSVSREKKERFSLILESASTNQTSMYLCASSIRTGGMAGFQPQHFGDGTRLSIL.

The chain links TRBV9 to TRBJ1-5; TRBD1 aligns across 12 bases. V dropped 0 bases and J dropped 6; count of bases not matched to a gene: 4. The germline CDR1 and CDR2 sequences are SGDLS and YYNGEE. CDR3 length: 16 amino acids. The CDR3 bases are TGTGCCAGCAGCGTAGATCCGGGACAGGGGGCTCAGCCCCAGCATTTT. Its protein product is CASSVDPGQGAQPQHF.

V is TRBV28 and J is TRBJ2-6; D is undetermined. Germline V gene data show CDR1 as MDHEN and CDR2 as SYDVKM. The CDR3 consists of 15 residues. Trimming shortened V by 6 bases and J by 0 bases, and 9 bases separated the two germline ends. CDR3 region: CASSLWSSGANVLTF. CDR3 sequence (DNA): TGTGCCAGCAGCCTCTGGAGCTCTGGGGCCAACGTCCTGACTTTC.

The CDR3: CASSPLTGISGNTIYF. The CDR3 bases are TGTGCCAGCTCACCTCTGACAGGGATCTCTGGAAACACCATATATTTT. The genes are TRBV18 and TRBJ1-3, with 7 bases lining up with TRBD1. The CDR3 totals 16 residues. Trimming at V came to 3 bases and at J to 0 bases, leaving 5 bases not matched to a gene. Germline CDR1 reads KGHSH; CDR2 reads LQKENI.

The rearrangement joins TRBV7-2 to TRBJ2-2; D may be TRBD2 (5 bases). Germline CDR1 and CDR2: SGHTA and FQGNSA. The length of the CDR3 is 14 residues. Trimming stripped 7 bases from V and 4 bases from J, with 13 bases between. The CDR3 DNA follows: TGTGCCAGCAAGACTCCTAGCCGCACCGGGGAGCTGTTTTTT. Encoded protein: CASKTPSRTGELFF.

The rearrangement links TRBV18 to TRBJ1-4; tentatively, D is TRBD1 (6 bases). CDR1 and CDR2 (germline): KGHSH, LQKENI. The CDR3 runs to 13 residues. Trimming stripped 4 bases from V and 7 bases from J, with 10 bases between. The DNA for the CDR3 is TGTGCCAGCTCACGGGGGCAGTCTGAAAAACTGTTTTTT. Translation: CASSRGQSEKLFF.

The chain employs TRBV4-2 and TRBJ2-5; 10 bases are a match to TRBD2. The J segment lost 3 bases and the V segment lost 1 base, leaving 2 bases of the junction unmatched. The CDR3 is 15 residues long. Germline CDR1 LGHNA, CDR2 YNFKEQ. The CDR3 nucleotides are TGTGCCAGCAGCCAAGGAGCGGGAGGGAAAGAGACCCAGTACTTC. Translating gives CASSQGAGGKETQYF.